The 17 T cell receptor beta chains below come from one sample, sequenced in a study of CD8 T cells in ankylosing spondylitis. Study results and caveats: A motif of 8 or 9 highly homologous TCR beta variants was seen as apparently characteristic of ankylosing spondylitis blood.

TCRdb recomputed calls from the 5' RACE reads with MiXCR, one row per CDR3 protein. The sample records under 950,000 distinct CDR3 sequences, around 17% being singletons. Antigen specificity for these receptors is unknown. Sequenced input: blood, either unsorted or a sorted T cell fraction (not recorded which). The source of these receptors is a male donor with ankylosing spondylitis.

The chain is built from TRBV28 and TRBJ2-2; 7 bases are a match to TRBD1. In germline, CDR1 is MDHEN, CDR2 SYDVKM. The CDR3 covers 14 residues. V shed 3 bases and J 6 bases; nucleotides not matched to a gene: 4. This CDR3 is CASSFLGQSGELFF. The CDR3 DNA reads as TGTGCCAGCAGTTTCTTGGGACAGTCCGGGGAGCTGTTTTTT.

This clonotype was observed at least ten times. The genes are TRBV2 and TRBJ2-5; 8 bases map to TRBD2. The junction had 9 bases not matched to a gene; V was cut back by 10 bases and J by 5 bases. The germline gives CDR1 SNHLY, CDR2 FYNNEI. The CDR3 sequence is 13 residues long. The CDR3 DNA sequence: TGTGCCACCTTAGCGGGGAACCGGGAGACCCAGTACTTC. Translated, it gives CATLAGNRETQYF.

A word on this clonotype: A junction end diverges from the germline sequence, so it may reflect a read error. The chain employs TRBV10-3 and TRBJ2-1; 12 bases align to TRBD2. The CDR3 totals 17 residues. CDR1 and CDR2 (germline): ENHRY, SYGVKD. This CDR3 reads CAISALAGGSGGNEQFF. CDR3 DNA: TGTGCCATAAGTGCTCTAGCGGGAGGGTCCGGTGGGAATGAGCAGTTCTTC.

This clonotype was seen repeatedly, ten times or more. The genes are TRBV29-1 and TRBJ2-2; TRBD2 matches at 7 bases. In germline, CDR1 is SQVTM, CDR2 ANQGSEA. Germline trimming cut 4 bases from V and 3 bases from J; bases unmatched to any gene: 2. This CDR3 is built from 13 residues. CDR3 nucleotide sequence: TGCAGCGTTGTGGGAGGGCACACCGGGGAGCTGTTTTTT. It codes for CSVVGGHTGELFF.

Many counts were recorded for this clonotype. The chain joins TRBV12-3 or TRBV12-4 to TRBJ2-5; D gene uncertain. The length of the CDR3 is 16 residues. The V end was cut by 2 bases, the J end by 2 bases, with 15 bases between. The CDR3 here is CASSLSGRRTQETQYF. The CDR3 bases are TGTGCCAGCAGTTTATCGGGCAGGCGAACTCAAGAGACCCAGTACTTC.

The genes are TRBV5-1 and TRBJ1-1; TRBD1 matches 9 bases. Germline V gene lookup returns CDR1 SGHRS and CDR2 YFSETQ. V lost 4 bases, J lost 8 bases, and 12 bases stayed unmatched. The CDR3 runs to 15 residues. CDR3 in amino acids: CASSSLGTGTLEAFF. The DNA of the CDR3 is TGCGCCAGCAGCAGCCTTGGGACAGGGACCCTCGAAGCTTTCTTT.

The rearrangement links TRBV4-1 to TRBJ1-6; tentative D call: TRBD1 (5 bases). The CDR3 sequence is 17 residues long. V lost 0 bases and J lost 9, with 18 bases in between. The germline V gene encodes CDR1 MGHRA and CDR2 YSYEKL. The DNA of the CDR3 is TGCGCCAGCAGCCAAGATCTGGGGGTACGGATAAGTTCACCCCTCCACTTT. Translation: CASSQDLGVRISSPLHF.

V usage is TRBV12-3 or TRBV12-4 and J usage is TRBJ1-4; no firm D call. V was shortened by 3 bases and J by 3 bases, with 11 bases between the two germline ends. This CDR3 contains 15 residues. CDR3 DNA sequence: TGTGCCAGCAGTTTTAGAACCTTGGCTAATGAAAAACTGTTTTTT. This sequence encodes CASSFRTLANEKLFF.

In this sample, this clonotype turned up a few times. The chain couples TRBV6-5 to TRBJ1-1, with TRBD1 matching over 7 bases. V lost 2 bases and J lost 3; bases outside the gene matches: 15. The CDR3 extends over 18 amino acids. CDR1 and CDR2 from the germline V gene are MNHEY and SVGAGI. The CDR3 nucleotides read TGTGCCAGCAGTTACGCCGGAGGGAGGGGGCGCGTTGACACTGAAGCTTTCTTT. As protein: CASSYAGGRGRVDTEAFF.

CDR3 sequence reads: CASSVAGTAYSPLHF. In DNA form, the CDR3 reads TGTGCCAGCAGCGTCGCCGGGACAGCATATTCACCCCTCCACTTT. The J gene is TRBJ1-6, the V gene TRBV9, with 7 bases fitting TRBD1. J gave up 8 bases and V 2 bases, and 7 bases lay outside the gene matches. Per germline, CDR1 SGDLS and CDR2 YYNGEE. The CDR3 consists of 15 residues.

The table lists this clonotype with a few counts. V and J are TRBV3-1 and TRBJ1-2; 10 positions match TRBD1. There are 16 residues in the CDR3. The V and J ends lost 2 bases and 0 bases, in that order; junction bases with no gene match: 3. The germline gives CDR1 LGHDT, CDR2 YNNKEL (reference sequence). The CDR3 bases are TGTGCCAGCAGCCAATCGACAGGGGGCGCTAACTATGGCTACACCTTC. It yields the protein CASSQSTGGANYGYTF.

This clonotype was seen only a few times. The V and J genes are TRBV12-3 or TRBV12-4 and TRBJ1-4, with D uncertain. V was cut by 7 bases and J by 0 bases, with 15 bases left in between. This CDR3 is 16 amino acids long. This CDR3 reads CASTPGSTATNEKLFF. CDR3 DNA: TGTGCCAGCACCCCCGGGTCAACTGCAACTAATGAAAAACTGTTTTTT.

This chain uses TRBV12-3 or TRBV12-4 with TRBJ2-3; D gene unclear. V was shortened by 3 bases and J by 4 bases, with 8 bases between the two germline ends. This CDR3 spans 13 amino acids. DNA of the CDR3: TGTGCCAGCAGTTTGTATTTGGCAGATACGCAGTATTTT. This gives the protein CASSLYLADTQYF.

V and J are TRBV5-1 and TRBJ2-1; 11 bases match TRBD1. The trim removed 4 bases at V and 7 bases at J, leaving 7 bases unmatched. The CDR3 has 15 amino acids. In germline, CDR1 is SGHRS, CDR2 YFSETQ. The CDR3 spells CASSSGTGGFNEQFF. The CDR3, as DNA: TGCGCCAGCAGCAGCGGGACAGGGGGGTTTAATGAGCAGTTCTTC.

The chain couples TRBV20-1 to TRBJ2-3; 11 bases line up with TRBD2. CDR3 size: 18 residues. V was pared by 1 base and J by 6 bases, with 15 bases of the junction left unmatched. Germline V gene sequence: CDR1 DFQATT, CDR2 SNEGSKA (reference sequence). Here the CDR3 DNA reads TGCAGTGCTAGAGGGAGGTCCGGCCTAGCGGGGGGTTTGGATACGCAGTATTTT. This codes for CSARGRSGLAGGLDTQYF.

This clonotype appeared a few times. The V gene is TRBV29-1, the J gene TRBJ2-7; D might be TRBD1 (6 bases). Trimming left V 3 bases short and J 0 bases short, with 12 bases between. CDR3 length: 14 residues. Germline values: CDR1 SQVTM, CDR2 ANQGSEA. CDR3 nucleotide sequence: TGCAGCGTTGAGGGACACGAGCACTCCTACGAGCAGTACTTC. Its translation is CSVEGHEHSYEQYF.

The chain carries TRBV24-1 and TRBJ2-1; 10 nucleotides agree with TRBD2. Per the germline V gene, CDR1 is KGHDR and CDR2 is SFDVKD. This CDR3 is 16 amino acids long. Trimming cost V 0 bases and J 2 bases; bases outside gene matches: 0. The CDR3 protein is CATSDLGLAAYNEQFF. The CDR3 nucleotides read TGTGCCACCAGTGATTTGGGACTAGCGGCCTACAATGAGCAGTTCTTC.